The 23 T cell receptor beta chains listed next were all sequenced from one sample in a study of cytomegalovirus exposure and HLA in healthy donors. Vbeta (60) and Jbeta (13) primers were used in the PCR. TCRdb keeps only in-frame clones here, not all; method: immunoSEQ multiplex PCR. This table has about 220,000 clones, around 80% appearing once. Sample: PBMCs. The source is a middle-aged woman in good health and CMV-seropositive.

The V call is TRBV4-3, the J call TRBJ2-1; 11 nucleotides match TRBD2. The CDR3 loop spans 17 amino acids. In germline, CDR1 is LGHNA, CDR2 YSLEER. V gave up 1 base and J gave up 9 bases; unmatched junction bases: 11. DNA for the CDR3: TGCGCCAGCAGCCAAGGCCCGGGGACTAGCGGAGGGTTTGAGCAGTTCTTC. Protein: CASSQGPGTSGGFEQFF.

The CDR3 bases are TGTGCCAGCAGTAAGCGACAGGGGATCTACGAGCAGTACTTC. It translates to CASSKRQGIYEQYF. The chain couples TRBV6-5 to TRBJ2-7; 8 nucleotides match TRBD1. Germline V gene sequence: CDR1 MNHEY, CDR2 SVGAGI. There are 14 residues in the CDR3. V dropped 5 bases and J dropped 3; count of bases not matched to a gene: 6.

In DNA form, the CDR3 reads TGTGCCAGCAGCGTAGGGGGGGAAGGGAACACCATATATTTT. Translating it yields CASSVGGEGNTIYF. The chain employs TRBV9 and TRBJ1-3; weak D call: TRBD1 (5 bases). The germline CDR1 and CDR2 sequences are SGDLS and YYNGEE. The CDR3 runs 14 residues. V was cut by 0 bases and J by 7 bases, with 11 bases left in between.

This clone was seen a few times. The chain links TRBV9 to TRBJ2-1; the match to TRBD1 covers 7 bases. V lost 4 bases to trimming and J lost 7 bases; unmatched junction nucleotides: 8. Germline V gives CDR1 SGDLS, CDR2 YYNGEE. The CDR3 spans 14 residues. In DNA form, the CDR3 reads TGTGCCAGCAGCCCGACGACAGGGACAAATGAGCAGTTCTTC. Translation: CASSPTTGTNEQFF.

The V call is TRBV5-5, the J call TRBJ1-2, with a tentative D call TRBD1 (5 bases). Germline V CDR1 and CDR2: SGHKS, YYEKEE (reference sequence). The CDR3 extends over 15 amino acids. Trimming left V 6 bases short and J 4 bases short, with 19 bases between. The CDR3 region is CASNFGGRTSYGYTF. CDR3 DNA: TGTGCCAGCAACTTCGGGGGACGGACCTCCTATGGCTACACCTTC.

The chain employs TRBV5-4 and TRBJ2-7; TRBD1 matches at 8 bases. Germline CDR1 is SGHNT and CDR2 is YYREEE (reference sequence). The J segment lost 6 bases and the V segment lost 4 bases, leaving 15 bases of the junction unmatched. The CDR3 extends over 16 amino acids. The chain's CDR3 is CASSPYPGAGGGEQYF. CDR3 DNA sequence: TGTGCCAGCAGCCCTTACCCAGGGGCAGGGGGCGGCGAGCAGTACTTC.

This chain joins TRBV6-6 and TRBJ2-7; TRBD2 might be the D (6 bases). Per the germline V gene, CDR1 is MNHNY and CDR2 is SVGAGI (reference sequence). CDR3 length equals 12 residues. With 10 bases removed from V and 4 bases from J, the gap between germline ends came to 14 bases. The CDR3 DNA reads as TGTGCCACCCGGGAGAGGGAGTACGAGCAGTACTTC. Protein sequence: CATREREYEQYF.

This chain uses TRBV6-6 with TRBJ2-3, with TRBD2 matching 8 bases. CDR1 MNHNY and CDR2 SVGAGI come from the germline V gene (reference sequence). J gave up 2 bases and V 7 bases, and 5 bases lay outside the gene matches. The CDR3 runs 14 residues. The DNA for the CDR3 is TGTGCCAGCACTCGCGGGGGGACCACAGATACGCAGTATTTT. This codes for CASTRGGTTDTQYF.

The gene calls are TRBV7-2 and TRBJ2-7; 10 positions agree with TRBD2. This CDR3 spans 15 amino acids. Looked up from germline, CDR1 is SGHTA and CDR2 is FQGNSA. V trimming: 5 bases; J trimming: 3 bases; junction bases outside the gene matches: 7. CDR3 residues: CASSPRTSGLYEQYF. CDR3 DNA: TGTGCCAGCAGCCCACGGACTAGCGGACTCTACGAGCAGTACTTC.

V and J are TRBV5-4 and TRBJ1-2; 9 positions match TRBD1. The CDR3 totals 14 residues. The germline V gene encodes CDR1 SGHNT and CDR2 YYREEE (reference sequence). Trimming took 4 bases from V and 5 from J; bases not matched to a gene: 6. This CDR3 is CASSLTGGSYGYTF. The CDR3 nucleotides are TGTGCCAGCAGCCTCACAGGGGGCTCATATGGCTACACCTTC.

The V and J genes are TRBV7-2 and TRBJ2-3; TRBD2 aligns across 10 bases. Germline V CDR1 and CDR2: SGHTA, FQGNSA. This CDR3 comprises 17 residues. J gave up 2 bases and V 5 bases, and 10 bases lay outside the gene matches. The DNA of the CDR3 is TGTGCCAGCAGCCCCCAATCAGCGGGAGGGCCCACAGATACGCAGTATTTT. It is translated as CASSPQSAGGPTDTQYF.

This rearrangement joins TRBV27 to TRBJ2-7; TRBD1 is a possible D gene (6 bases). Trimming took off 6 bases at V and 7 bases at J, with 16 bases between the two ends. The V gene's germline CDR1 is MNHEY and CDR2 SMNVEV (reference sequence). CDR3 length: 13 amino acids. The CDR3 coding sequence is TGTGCCAGCAGACCACAGGGAATACGGGAGCAGTACTTC. It encodes CASRPQGIREQYF.

The chain has TRBV19 and TRBJ2-3, with a possible D match to TRBD2 (6 bases). The CDR3 length is 14 residues. The V gene lost 3 bases and the J gene lost 4 bases, with 11 bases spanning the gap. Germline V lookup: CDR1 LNHDA, CDR2 SQIVND (reference sequence). In DNA, the CDR3 is TGTGCCAGTAGTATTAGTGGCGGGGCAGATACGCAGTATTTT. Residues: CASSISGGADTQYF.

The V and J genes are TRBV5-1 and TRBJ2-5; D is possibly TRBD1 (5 bases). The CDR3 is 13 residues long. Germline V CDR1 and CDR2: SGHRS, YFSETQ. V dropped 4 bases and J dropped 3 bases, with 10 bases sitting between them. The CDR3 reads CASSLRQKETQYF. CDR3 sequence (DNA): TGCGCCAGCAGCCTGCGACAGAAAGAGACCCAGTACTTC.

The rearrangement uses TRBV2 and TRBJ2-1, with a weak D call TRBD2 (6 bases). CDR1 and CDR2 (germline): SNHLY, FYNNEI. The CDR3 extends over 12 amino acids. Trimming removed 2 bases from V and 10 bases from J, with 9 bases in between. Written as DNA, the CDR3 is TGTGCCAGCAGTGAAAAGCTAGCGGAGCAGTTCTTC. Residues: CASSEKLAEQFF.

This clone was seen only a few times. The gene calls are TRBV19 and TRBJ1-4, with D hard to call. This CDR3 is 15 amino acids long. From germline, CDR1 is LNHDA and CDR2 SQIVND (reference sequence). Trimming shortened V by 3 bases and J by 0 bases, and 8 bases separated the two germline ends. The CDR3: CASSMGGSTNEKLFF. The DNA for the CDR3 is TGTGCCAGTAGTATGGGAGGATCAACTAATGAAAAACTGTTTTTT. Using reference TRBV19 and TRBJ1-4 for the parts outside the CDR3, the full variable domain is DGGITQSPKYLFRKEGQNVTLSCEQNLNHDAMYWYRQDPGQGLRLIYYSQIVNDFQKGDIAEGYSVSREKKESFPLTVTSAQKNPTAFYLCASSMGGSTNEKLFFGSGTQLSVL.

The chain recombines TRBV7-2 with TRBJ2-2, with a tentative D call TRBD1 (6 bases). The CDR3 contains 15 residues. V dropped 9 bases and J dropped 1 base, with 15 bases sitting between them. Looked up from germline, CDR1 is SGHTA and CDR2 is FQGNSA. CDR3 bases: TGTGCCAGTCTGCCCAGGGGCCAGAACACCGGGGAGCTGTTTTTT. As protein: CASLPRGQNTGELFF.

Points on this clone: At the DNA level, this CDR3 is encoded by other sequences in the same sample as well. The chain has TRBV5-1 and TRBJ1-3; possibly TRBD1 for D (6 bases). CDR3 length equals 13 residues. Germline CDR1 reads SGHRS; CDR2 reads YFSETQ. V lost 7 bases and J 0 bases, leaving 8 bases between the germline ends. The CDR3 sequence: CASSQGSGNTIYF. The DNA for the CDR3 is TGCGCCAGCTCACAGGGCTCTGGAAACACCATATATTTT.

The chain recombines TRBV7-9 with TRBJ1-1; the D is unclear. V was shortened by 4 bases and J by 9 bases, with 15 bases between the two germline ends. CDR3 length: 13 residues. Germline V gene lookup returns CDR1 SEHNR and CDR2 FQNEAQ (reference sequence). CDR3 in DNA: TGTGCCAGCAGCTCCTACGGAGGAACCCAAGCTTTCTTT. Its translation: CASSSYGGTQAFF. The complete variable domain, with remaining parts taken from reference TRBV7-9 and TRBJ1-1, reads DTGVSQNPRHKITKRGQNVTFRCDPISEHNRLYWYRQTLGQGPEFLTYFQNEAQLEKSRLLSDRFSAERPKGSFSTLEIQRTEQGDSAMYLCASSSYGGTQAFFGQGTRLTVV.

V is TRBV6-5 and J is TRBJ2-1, with 7 bases matching TRBD2. The CDR3 is 14 amino acids. The germline gives CDR1 MNHEY, CDR2 SVGAGI. V shed 1 base, J shed 4 bases, and the junction held 1 base outside the gene matches. Written as DNA, the CDR3 is TGTGCCAGCAGTTACTTGGGACTATACAATGAGCAGTTCTTC. Its translation: CASSYLGLYNEQFF.

As for this clone: Within the sample, other DNA sequences also encode this same CDR3. The J gene is TRBJ1-5, the V gene TRBV7-8; no clear D. V was trimmed by 5 bases and J by 1 base, leaving 15 bases between them. The CDR3 covers 16 residues. Germline CDR1 reads SGHVS; CDR2 reads FQNEAQ. CDR3 DNA: TGTGCCAGCAGCCTTTTTAGCTTGGTAAGCAATCAGCCCCAGCATTTT. Its protein product is CASSLFSLVSNQPQHF.

The CDR3 here is CASSYAQGTGFEKLFF. In DNA, the CDR3 is TGTGCCAGCAGTTACGCACAGGGGACAGGGTTTGAAAAACTGTTTTTT. The chain employs TRBV6-5 and TRBJ1-4; TRBD1 matches 9 bases. CDR3 size: 16 residues. Trimming removed 2 bases from V and 7 bases from J; junction bases left unmatched: 8. Germline V gene data show CDR1 as MNHEY and CDR2 as SVGAGI.

The V gene is TRBV20-1, the J gene TRBJ1-2; unclear D gene. This CDR3 comprises 11 residues. V lost 6 bases and J lost 6, with 11 bases in between. Germline values: CDR1 DFQATT, CDR2 SNEGSKA (reference sequence). The DNA of the CDR3 is TGCAGTGCCCCCCCCGACAATGGCTACACCTTC. Translated: CSAPPDNGYTF.